This TCR beta chain was sequenced during a study of blood T cell repertoires in COVID-19. Using immunoSEQ multiplex PCR, the repertoire was profiled, and TCRdb retains in-frame clones only, with some absent. The sample contains about 120,000 clones, 80% to 90% of which appear only once. The Seattle site enrolled patients during active infection and followed them longitudinally. The V and J ends lost 4 bases and 4 bases, in that order; junction bases with no gene match: 7. The germline gives CDR1 SGHRS, CDR2 YFSETQ. This CDR3 region has 14 residues. The chain carries TRBV5-1 and TRBJ2-5, with 7 bases lining up with TRBD2. This TCR was recovered from a man between 60 and 70 years old with COVID-19, enrolled during active disease. The sample consisted of peripheral blood. The CDR3 spells CASSTGTITETQYF. For the CDR3, the DNA is TGCGCCAGCAGCACCGGGACTATCACAGAGACCCAGTACTTC. Drawing the rest from reference TRBV5-1 and TRBJ2-5, the complete variable domain is KAGVTQTPRYLIKTRGQQVTLSCSPISGHRSVSWYQQTPGQGLQFLFEYFSETQRNKGNFPGRFSGRQFSNSRSEMNVSTLELGDSALYLCASSTGTITETQYFGPGTRLLVL.